Presented here are 24 T cell receptor beta chains from one specimen sequenced in a study of OX40 agonist ivuxolimab in advanced cancers. Produced via immunoSEQ multiplex PCR; TCRdb's table is partial and in-frame only. The sample holds 70,000 to 80,000 clones, 65% to 85% seen once. The input for sequencing was CD4+ or CD8+ T cells sorted from blood, taken in a trial of the OX40 agonist ivuxolimab. These receptors all stem from an adult with an advanced solid tumor such as melanoma, head and neck, liver or kidney cancer.

The chain joins TRBV5-4 to TRBJ1-1; 7 bases agree with TRBD1. V was clipped by 4 bases and J by 1 base; unmatched bases: 4. This CDR3 has 14 residues. Germline CDR1 SGHNT, CDR2 YYREEE (reference sequence). CDR3 amino acids: CASSLGQSNTEAFF. The CDR3 bases are TGTGCCAGCAGCCTGGGACAGTCGAACACTGAAGCTTTCTTT.

The V call is TRBV10-1, the J call TRBJ1-2; 7 positions match TRBD1. The CDR3 covers 9 residues. The germline CDR1 and CDR2 sequences are WNHNN and SYGVQD (reference sequence). Trimming took 9 bases from V and 14 from J; bases not matched to a gene: 6. CDR3 coding DNA: TGCGCCAGGAACAGGGGAGTGACCTTC. This codes for CARNRGVTF.

The chain has TRBV28 and TRBJ1-4; D not resolved. There are 17 residues in the CDR3. Germline V gene data show CDR1 as MDHEN and CDR2 as SYDVKM. The ends were cut back, 2 bases at V and 7 bases at J, with 20 bases in the middle. The CDR3, as DNA: TGTGCCAGCAGTTTAGCGGACGGCCTAGCGGGTCGTGAAAAACTGTTTTTT. Encoded protein: CASSLADGLAGREKLFF.

This chain uses TRBV19 with TRBJ1-5; D not resolved. The CDR3 has 14 residues. Germline V gene sequence: CDR1 LNHDA, CDR2 SQIVND (reference sequence). V lost 0 bases to trimming and J lost 7 bases, with 10 bases between them. CDR3 sequence: CASSIDPRRQPQHF. CDR3 coding DNA: TGTGCCAGTAGTATAGATCCCAGGAGGCAGCCCCAGCATTTT.

This clone showed up just a few times. The chain recombines TRBV4-3 with TRBJ2-1; 12 bases match TRBD2. V lost 4 bases to trimming and J lost 7 bases; unmatched junction nucleotides: 5. This CDR3 contains 15 residues. Germline CDR1 LGHNA, CDR2 YSLEER. CDR3 loop: CASSLGLAGLNEQFF. CDR3 DNA sequence: TGCGCCAGCAGCCTAGGACTAGCGGGATTGAATGAGCAGTTCTTC.

The chain carries TRBV14 and TRBJ1-2; D remains ambiguous. Germline V gene data show CDR1 as SGHDN and CDR2 as FVKESK. The germline V and J ends were trimmed by 0 bases and 3 bases, with 11 bases remaining between them. The CDR3 consists of 15 residues. CDR3 amino acids: CASSQDSGSYYGYTF. The CDR3 region has the DNA TGTGCCAGCAGCCAAGATAGTGGCAGCTACTATGGCTACACCTTC.

The CDR3 loop reads CASSDDRIYTGELFF. The CDR3 DNA follows: TGTGCCAGCAGTGATGACAGGATCTACACCGGGGAGCTGTTTTTT. This sequence joins TRBV25-1 and TRBJ2-2, with a weak D call TRBD1 (6 bases). In germline, CDR1 is MGHDK, CDR2 SYGVNS. The length of the CDR3 is 15 residues. V was clipped by 3 bases and J by 3 bases, with 11 bases between them.

V and J are TRBV9 and TRBJ2-1, with a possible D match to TRBD2 (5 bases). CDR1 and CDR2 from the germline V gene are SGDLS and YYNGEE. The V end was cut by 2 bases, the J end by 8 bases, with 11 bases between. The CDR3 spans 13 residues. Here the CDR3 reads CASSVLASDEQFF. CDR3 bases: TGTGCCAGCAGCGTTTTAGCGAGCGATGAGCAGTTCTTC.

V gene TRBV9 combines with J gene TRBJ1-3; D is unclear. V was cut by 2 bases and J by 4 bases, with 7 bases left in between. The germline V gene encodes CDR1 SGDLS and CDR2 YYNGEE. The CDR3 runs 13 residues. CDR3 DNA sequence: TGTGCCAGCAGCGTCGACTCAGGAAACACCATATATTTT. Amino acid sequence: CASSVDSGNTIYF.

This clone has more than one count but fewer than ten. V gene TRBV10-2 combines with J gene TRBJ2-1; no firm D call. V was shortened by 7 bases and J by 4 bases, with 14 bases between the two germline ends. CDR3 length: 14 residues. Germline CDR1 reads WSHSY; CDR2 reads SAAADI. The DNA for the CDR3 is TGCGCCAGCAAGTACAGCTCTGATTACAATGAGCAGTTCTTC. As protein: CASKYSSDYNEQFF.

This CDR3 is CASSFSGNYEQYF. Written as DNA, the CDR3 is TGTGCCAGCAGCTTTAGCGGGAACTACGAGCAGTACTTC. The chain joins TRBV5-4 to TRBJ2-5; 8 nucleotides align to TRBD2. The tail of the sequence fits TRBJ2-7 better, so the J call may be wrong. CDR1 and CDR2 from the germline V gene are SGHNT and YYREEE (reference sequence). The CDR3 totals 13 residues.

The J gene is TRBJ1-4, the V gene TRBV6-5; D is ambiguous. The CDR3 is made up of 14 amino acids. The ends were cut back, 5 bases at V and 5 bases at J, with 12 bases in the middle. The germline V gene encodes CDR1 MNHEY and CDR2 SVGAGI. The CDR3 sequence is CASSATQTNEKLFF. The CDR3 coding sequence is TGTGCCAGCAGTGCAACACAGACAAATGAAAAACTGTTTTTT.

The CDR3 DNA follows: TGTGCCAGCAGTTGGGGGACCTACACTGAAGCTTTCTTT. It yields the protein CASSWGTYTEAFF. This chain joins TRBV27 and TRBJ1-1, with TRBD1 as a possible D gene (5 bases). The germline CDR1 and CDR2 sequences are MNHEY and SMNVEV (reference sequence). This CDR3 region has 13 residues. Trimming removed 4 bases at V and 3 bases at J, with 9 bases between.

The sample holds a few counts of this clone. The chain carries TRBV25-1 and TRBJ1-5; weak D call: TRBD1 (6 bases). V was clipped by 2 bases and J by 6 bases, with 8 bases between them. The CDR3 contains 13 residues. Looked up from germline, CDR1 is MGHDK and CDR2 is SYGVNS. The DNA for the CDR3 is TGTGCCAGCAGTGAAAAGGGGGGTCAGCCCCAGCATTTT. Protein: CASSEKGGQPQHF.

The rearrangement joins TRBV18 to TRBJ1-1; TRBD1 is a possible D gene (6 bases). CDR3 length: 14 residues. Germline-derived CDR1 and CDR2 are KGHSH and LQKENI. Deletions cut 6 bases from V and 5 bases from J, with 16 bases between. The CDR3 DNA follows: TGTGCCAGCTCGAGTGACAGGCGCGATACTGAAGCTTTCTTT. This encodes CASSSDRRDTEAFF. Full variable domain (missing parts from reference TRBV18 and TRBJ1-1): NAGVMQNPRHLVRRRGQEARLRCSPMKGHSHVYWYRQLPEEGLKFMVYLQKENIIDESGMPKERFSAEFPKEGPSILRIQQVVRGDSAAYFCASSSDRRDTEAFFGQGTRLTVV.

This chain connects TRBV6-1 to TRBJ2-7; 7 bases match TRBD2. The CDR3 extends over 15 amino acids. Germline V gene lookup returns CDR1 MNHNS and CDR2 SASEGT. After removal of 6 bases from V and 0 bases from J, the junction contained 8 bases not matched to a gene. The CDR3 here is CASRRLAANSYEQYF. In DNA form, the CDR3 reads TGTGCCAGCAGAAGGCTAGCGGCAAACTCCTACGAGCAGTACTTC.

The chain uses TRBV6-6 and TRBJ1-6; D is uncertain. V was clipped by 8 bases and J by 3 bases, with 11 bases between them. The germline V gene has CDR1 MNHNY and CDR2 SVGAGI (reference sequence). There are 14 residues in the CDR3. In DNA form, the CDR3 reads TGTGCCAGCGCCCGTGTTTTCTATAATTCACCCCTCCACTTT. Translation: CASARVFYNSPLHF.

V is TRBV19 and J is TRBJ2-7; TRBD1 matches at 8 bases. Trimming at V came to 4 bases and at J to 6 bases, leaving 8 bases not matched to a gene. CDR1 is LNHDA, CDR2 SQIVND, per germline (reference sequence). The CDR3 consists of 14 residues. The CDR3 DNA is TGTGCCAGTAGTACGGGACAGGCTAGGAGCGAGCAGTACTTC. Translating gives CASSTGQARSEQYF.

The rearrangement links TRBV10-3 to TRBJ2-1, with a possible D match to TRBD2 (6 bases). Germline V gene sequence: CDR1 ENHRY, CDR2 SYGVKD. The CDR3 covers 12 residues. V lost 10 bases and J lost 3, with 10 bases in between. CDR3 amino acids: CATRDFYNEQFF. The CDR3 nucleotides read TGTGCCACAAGGGACTTCTACAATGAGCAGTTCTTC.

The chain links TRBV18 to TRBJ1-2; a weak D match, TRBD1 (5 bases). Germline assignment: CDR1 KGHSH and CDR2 LQKENI. V was cut by 1 base and J by 3 bases, with 6 bases left in between. The CDR3 has 13 residues. This CDR3 is CASSPQGYYGYTF. Here the CDR3 DNA reads TGTGCCAGCTCACCACAGGGGTACTATGGCTACACCTTC.

V and J are TRBV6-5 and TRBJ2-3; D possibly matches TRBD1 or TRBD2 (5 bases each). CDR1 and CDR2 from the germline V gene are MNHEY and SVGAGI. The CDR3 covers 15 residues. With 6 bases removed from V and 0 bases from J, the gap between germline ends came to 13 bases. The CDR3 protein is CASRFGTTSTDTQYF. The CDR3 region has the DNA TGTGCCAGCAGGTTCGGGACCACTAGCACAGATACGCAGTATTTT.

J is TRBJ2-1 and V is TRBV4-3; 9 bases fit TRBD2. Germline trimming cut 0 bases from V and 4 bases from J; bases unmatched to any gene: 4. Germline assignment: CDR1 LGHNA and CDR2 YSLEER. The CDR3 contains 16 residues. The CDR3 DNA follows: TGCGCCAGCAGCCAAGATGATAGCGGGAGTTACAATGAGCAGTTCTTC. Protein: CASSQDDSGSYNEQFF.

The chain recombines TRBV9 with TRBJ2-2, with D hard to call. Germline V lookup: CDR1 SGDLS, CDR2 YYNGEE. V lost 3 bases to trimming and J lost 6 bases, with 9 bases between them. CDR3 length equals 13 residues. The CDR3 reads CASSGVPAGELFF. The CDR3 DNA reads TGTGCCAGCAGCGGTGTTCCTGCCGGGGAGCTGTTTTTT.

The CDR3 DNA reads as TGTGCCAGCAGCTTGGGGACAGGGAGATGGTCCGAGCAGTACTTC. Its translation is CASSLGTGRWSEQYF. The chain recombines TRBV5-6 with TRBJ2-7, with TRBD1 matching 8 bases. This CDR3 contains 15 residues. Losses at the gene ends were 0 bases for V and 6 bases for J; bases not matched to a gene: 8. Germline CDR1 and CDR2: SGHDT and YYEEEE.